Each of the 30 T cell receptor beta chains below was sequenced from the same sample in a study of T cell changes during pregnancy in multiple sclerosis. Here immunoSEQ multiplex PCR was the method, and the copy in TCRdb shows in-frame clones only, minus some. The table shows about 32,000 clones, with approximately 90% occurring only once. The specimen was CD8+ T cells from peripheral blood mononuclear cells, collected in the first trimester of pregnancy. The receptors were gathered from a female donor with multiple sclerosis, enrolled in a pregnancy study.

The rearrangement uses TRBV7-9 and TRBJ2-7; 12 bases match TRBD1. CDR1 and CDR2 (germline): SEHNR, FQNEAQ (reference sequence). V dropped 1 base and J dropped 3; count of bases not matched to a gene: 1. The CDR3 length is 15 residues. CDR3 in DNA: TGTGCCAGCAGCTTAGGGGACAGGGGGCTCTACGAGCAGTACTTC. This gives the protein CASSLGDRGLYEQYF.

The gene calls are TRBV5-6 and TRBJ1-1; tentatively, D is TRBD1 (6 bases). The CDR3 consists of 13 residues. V lost 4 bases and J lost 2, with 9 bases in between. Germline assignment: CDR1 SGHDT and CDR2 YYEEEE. The chain's CDR3 is CASSPQGNTEAFF. The CDR3 DNA reads TGTGCCAGCAGCCCACAGGGTAACACTGAAGCTTTCTTT. Variable domain in full (rest from reference TRBV5-6 and TRBJ1-1): DAGVTQSPTHLIKTRGQQVTLRCSPKSGHDTVSWYQQALGQGPQFIFQYYEEEERQRGNFPDRFSGHQFPNYSSELNVNALLLGDSALYLCASSPQGNTEAFFGQGTRLTVV.

V and J are TRBV4-1 and TRBJ2-7; tentative D call: TRBD2 (6 bases). Germline V lookup: CDR1 MGHRA, CDR2 YSYEKL. Trimming left V 1 base short and J 4 bases short, with 14 bases between. This CDR3 comprises 15 residues. CDR3 sequence reads: CASSQGGTSNYEQYF. The CDR3, as DNA: TGCGCCAGCAGCCAAGGCGGGACGTCTAATTACGAGCAGTACTTC.

This clone was observed a few times. J is TRBJ2-5 and V is TRBV7-7; 12 bases agree with TRBD2. CDR1 and CDR2 (germline): SSHAT, FNYEAQ (reference sequence). J gave up 4 bases and V 2 bases, and 5 bases lay outside the gene matches. This CDR3 has 16 amino acids. The CDR3 is CASSLRLAGVGETQYF. The CDR3 bases are TGTGCCAGCAGCTTACGACTAGCGGGAGTAGGAGAGACCCAGTACTTC.

The CDR3 here is CASSLELAGGPNTGELFF. CDR3 coding DNA: TGTGCCAGCAGCTTAGAACTAGCGGGAGGGCCGAACACCGGGGAGCTGTTTTTT. The chain uses TRBV7-7 and TRBJ2-2; TRBD2 aligns across 13 bases. The V and J ends lost 1 base and 0 bases, in that order; junction bases with no gene match: 2. Germline lookup yields CDR1 SSHAT and CDR2 FNYEAQ (reference sequence). CDR3 length equals 18 residues.

V is TRBV5-1 and J is TRBJ1-1; a possible D gene is TRBD1 (6 bases). The CDR3 loop spans 14 amino acids. Trimming cost V 3 bases and J 2 bases, with 11 bases left between them. Germline V CDR1 and CDR2: SGHRS, YFSETQ. The CDR3 loop is CASSSGHINTEAFF. In nucleotides, the CDR3 is TGCGCCAGCAGCTCGGGACACATAAACACTGAAGCTTTCTTT.

The V call is TRBV10-3, the J call TRBJ2-7, with 12 nucleotides matching TRBD1. J lost 5 bases, V lost 2 bases, and 7 bases had no gene match. The CDR3 covers 16 residues. Germline V gene data show CDR1 as ENHRY and CDR2 as SYGVKD. In DNA form, the CDR3 reads TGTGCCATCAGTGAGCAGGGGACAGGGGGCAACAACGAGCAGTACTTC. This codes for CAISEQGTGGNNEQYF.

The chain has TRBV27 and TRBJ2-3; 10 nucleotides line up with TRBD1. V lost 5 bases, J lost 5 bases, and 10 bases stayed unmatched. CDR1 is MNHEY and CDR2 is SMNVEV in the germline V gene (reference sequence). This CDR3 contains 16 residues. For the CDR3, the DNA is TGTGCCAGCAGTATCACCGGGACAGGGGCTTTAGATACGCAGTATTTT. Amino acid sequence: CASSITGTGALDTQYF.

The gene calls are TRBV4-2 and TRBJ2-5; 11 bases fit TRBD2. J lost 2 bases, V lost 0 bases, and 8 bases had no gene match. Germline values: CDR1 LGHNA, CDR2 YNFKEQ. The CDR3 spans 18 residues. CDR3 bases: TGTGCCAGCAGCCAAGATCCAGGGACTAGCGGTTTTCAAGAGACCCAGTACTTC. It translates to CASSQDPGTSGFQETQYF.

This clone has only one observation. The CDR3 reads CSVVSYYNEQFF. In nucleotides, the CDR3 is TGCAGCGTTGTGTCCTACTACAATGAGCAGTTCTTC. The gene calls are TRBV29-1 and TRBJ2-1; D ambiguous. Trimming left V 4 bases short and J 3 bases short, with 7 bases between. The CDR3 extends over 12 amino acids. Germline V gives CDR1 SQVTM, CDR2 ANQGSEA.

V usage is TRBV7-9 and J usage is TRBJ2-7, with D perhaps matching TRBD1 (5 bases). V was clipped by 2 bases and J by 6 bases, with 8 bases between them. Looked up from germline, CDR1 is SEHNR and CDR2 is FQNEAQ (reference sequence). The CDR3 has 12 amino acids. The CDR3 reads CASSLMDTEQYF. The CDR3 nucleotides are TGTGCCAGCAGCTTAATGGACACCGAGCAGTACTTC.

The genes are TRBV6-6 and TRBJ2-6; 7 nucleotides line up with TRBD1. V shed 5 bases and J 2 bases; nucleotides not matched to a gene: 3. Germline V gene data show CDR1 as MNHNY and CDR2 as SVGAGI (reference sequence). The CDR3 totals 15 residues. In nucleotides, the CDR3 is TGTGCCAGCAGTCCACAGGGGACTGGGGCCAACGTCCTGACTTTC. It is translated as CASSPQGTGANVLTF.

The V gene is TRBV27, the J gene TRBJ2-7, with a possible D match to TRBD2 (7 bases). With 5 bases removed from V and 3 bases from J, the gap between germline ends came to 17 bases. This CDR3 comprises 15 residues. CDR1 is MNHEY and CDR2 is SMNVEV in the germline V gene (reference sequence). The CDR3, as DNA: TGTGCCAGCAGTGTCGGTGGGGGGGCCAACTACGAGCAGTACTTC. It encodes CASSVGGGANYEQYF.

Points on this clone: In the same sample, other DNA sequences code for this CDR3. This rearrangement joins TRBV5-1 to TRBJ2-7; the match to TRBD1 covers 7 bases. Germline V gene sequence: CDR1 SGHRS, CDR2 YFSETQ. V dropped 4 bases and J dropped 0; count of bases not matched to a gene: 4. The CDR3 totals 14 residues. CDR3 residues: CASSPGDSSYEQYF. The CDR3 DNA reads TGCGCCAGCAGCCCAGGGGACAGCTCCTACGAGCAGTACTTC.

The rearrangement uses TRBV4-3 and TRBJ2-3, with 14 positions matching TRBD2. V shed 0 bases and J 5 bases; nucleotides not matched to a gene: 10. The CDR3 is 19 residues long. CDR1 is LGHNA, CDR2 YSLEER, per germline. In DNA form, the CDR3 reads TGCGCCAGCAGCCAAGATCTACGGACTAGCGGGAGGTGGGAAGATACGCAGTATTTT. It is translated as CASSQDLRTSGRWEDTQYF.

V gene TRBV19 combines with J gene TRBJ2-1; weak D call: TRBD2 (6 bases). The V gene's germline CDR1 is LNHDA and CDR2 SQIVND (reference sequence). Trimming removed 7 bases from V and 0 bases from J, with 19 bases in between. The CDR3 has 17 residues. CDR3: CASISGDFLSSYNEQFF. In nucleotides, the CDR3 is TGTGCCAGTATATCGGGGGACTTCCTCAGCTCCTACAATGAGCAGTTCTTC. Full variable domain (missing parts from reference TRBV19 and TRBJ2-1): DGGITQSPKYLFRKEGQNVTLSCEQNLNHDAMYWYRQDPGQGLRLIYYSQIVNDFQKGDIAEGYSVSREKKESFPLTVTSAQKNPTAFYLCASISGDFLSSYNEQFFGPGTRLTVL.

The chain uses TRBV13 and TRBJ2-3, with TRBD1 identical over 12 bases. This CDR3 comprises 15 residues. Trimming at V came to 5 bases and at J to 4 bases, leaving 4 bases not matched to a gene. The germline V gene encodes CDR1 PRHDT and CDR2 FYEKMQ (reference sequence). CDR3 sequence reads: CASSNRDRGPDTQYF. The CDR3 DNA reads as TGTGCCAGCAGCAACCGGGACAGGGGGCCAGATACGCAGTATTTT.

The rearrangement uses TRBV6-1 and TRBJ2-3; 10 nucleotides align to TRBD2. Trimming at V came to 1 base and at J to 3 bases, leaving 7 bases not matched to a gene. There are 17 residues in the CDR3. CDR1 is MNHNS, CDR2 SASEGT, per germline. The CDR3 here is CASSEVQREGWTDTQYF. Written as DNA, the CDR3 is TGTGCCAGCAGTGAAGTACAGCGGGAGGGATGGACAGATACGCAGTATTTT.

This sequence joins TRBV4-1 and TRBJ1-2; TRBD1 aligns across 8 bases. J gave up 8 bases and V 4 bases, and 27 bases lay outside the gene matches. The CDR3 is 20 amino acids. The germline V gene encodes CDR1 MGHRA and CDR2 YSYEKL. CDR3 residues: CASSPRIAKIGQGAEGGYTF. The DNA of the CDR3 is TGCGCCAGCAGCCCTCGAATAGCCAAGATAGGGCAGGGGGCCGAGGGCGGCTACACCTTC.

V is TRBV5-3 and J is TRBJ2-5; TRBD2 might be the D (6 bases). TRBV5-3 is marked as an open reading frame, function uncertain. The ends were cut back, 5 bases at V and 3 bases at J, with 20 bases in the middle. The CDR3 consists of 16 residues. The DNA for the CDR3 is TGTGCCAGAAGGGTGCTGGGGGAGGCCCACAAAGAGACCCAGTACTTC. Translated: CARRVLGEAHKETQYF.

By its share, this clone is medium-sized. The chain recombines TRBV19 with TRBJ1-1; 9 bases are shared with TRBD1. Germline CDR1 LNHDA, CDR2 SQIVND (reference sequence). This CDR3 is 15 amino acids long. Germline trimming cut 9 bases from V and 4 bases from J; bases unmatched to any gene: 12. The CDR3 DNA sequence: TGTGCCAGCTACTTGAACAGGGGGCGGGTCACTGAAGCTTTCTTT. Its translation: CASYLNRGRVTEAFF.

The chain has TRBV13 and TRBJ2-1; 9 nucleotides align to TRBD2. The CDR3 length is 16 residues. Germline assignment: CDR1 PRHDT and CDR2 FYEKMQ (reference sequence). The trim removed 5 bases at V and 10 bases at J, leaving 15 bases unmatched. The CDR3 DNA reads TGTGCCAGCAGCCCAATCTCGGCGGGAGGGATTAGGGAGCAGTTCTTC. It translates to CASSPISAGGIREQFF.

The chain is built from TRBV5-1 and TRBJ2-7; the match to TRBD2 covers 8 bases. CDR3 size: 18 residues. V lost 4 bases to trimming and J lost 3 bases; unmatched junction nucleotides: 18. From germline, CDR1 is SGHRS and CDR2 YFSETQ. The CDR3 loop is CASSGTGQLAAPLYEQYF. CDR3 DNA: TGCGCCAGCAGCGGAACTGGTCAACTAGCGGCCCCCCTCTACGAGCAGTACTTC.

The rearrangement links TRBV11-2 to TRBJ1-3; no clear D gene. The CDR3 is 17 amino acids. V lost 5 bases, J lost 4 bases, and 21 bases lay in between. Germline V lookup: CDR1 SGHAT, CDR2 FQNNGV. As DNA, the CDR3 is TGTGCCAGCAGCATCCCCCCCAGGCCGACCGCCGGAAACACCATATATTTT. It is translated as CASSIPPRPTAGNTIYF. The variable domain in full, with the rest retrieved from reference TRBV11-2 and TRBJ1-3, is EAGVAQSPRYKIIEKRQSVAFWCNPISGHATLYWYQQILGQGPKLLIQFQNNGVVDDSQLPKDRFSAERLKGVDSTLKIQPAKLEDSAVYLCASSIPPRPTAGNTIYFGEGSWLTVV.

CDR3 residues: CASSLPDRTGNTIYF. DNA of the CDR3: TGTGCCAGCAGCTTACCGGACAGAACTGGAAACACCATATATTTT. The rearrangement uses TRBV5-4 and TRBJ1-3, with TRBD1 as a possible D gene (6 bases). The CDR3 has 15 residues. Germline assignment: CDR1 SGHNT and CDR2 YYREEE (reference sequence). The V end was cut by 2 bases, the J end by 2 bases, with 11 bases between.

The chain is built from TRBV7-9 and TRBJ1-1; TRBD1 is a possible D gene (5 bases). CDR1 is SEHNR, CDR2 FQNEAQ, per germline (reference sequence). The V end lost 2 bases, the J end lost 1 base, and 8 bases lay between the germline ends. The CDR3 totals 14 residues. CDR3 DNA: TGTGCCAGCAGCTTACCGGGGGGGAACACTGAAGCTTTCTTT. The encoded protein is CASSLPGGNTEAFF.

The chain links TRBV7-6 to TRBJ1-5, with unresolved D. Germline lookup yields CDR1 SGHVS and CDR2 FNYEAQ. Trimming pared 2 bases from V and 6 bases from J, leaving 5 bases between. The CDR3 has 12 residues. This CDR3 reads CASSLNGQPQHF. The DNA for the CDR3 is TGTGCCAGCAGCTTAAACGGTCAGCCCCAGCATTTT.

The J gene is TRBJ1-2, the V gene TRBV19; no clear D gene. Germline CDR1 is LNHDA and CDR2 is SQIVND (reference sequence). Trimming shortened V by 5 bases and J by 4 bases, and 14 bases separated the two germline ends. CDR3 size: 14 residues. CDR3 DNA: TGTGCCAGTAGTCCTCGGTCCTTCGGCTATGGCTACACCTTC. It specifies CASSPRSFGYGYTF.

With regard to this clone: The conserved final phenylalanine or tryptophan is absent from the CDR3, which likely points to a read error. The chain has TRBV28 and TRBJ1-2; the match to TRBD1 covers 7 bases. With 3 bases clipped from V and 7 bases from J, the junction kept 5 bases outside the gene matches. Germline CDR1 is MDHEN and CDR2 is SYDVKM. The CDR3 is 13 residues long. The CDR3: CASSLLTGFGYTL. CDR3 DNA sequence: TGTGCCAGCAGTTTGCTGACAGGGTTTGGCTACACCCTC.

The chain recombines TRBV27 with TRBJ2-4, with D tentatively TRBD1 (6 bases). CDR1 is MNHEY and CDR2 is SMNVEV in the germline V gene (reference sequence). V lost 2 bases and J lost 2, with 7 bases in between. CDR3 length: 14 residues. CDR3 sequence reads: CASSLGGTKNIQYF. CDR3 bases: TGTGCCAGCAGTTTAGGGGGCACCAAAAACATTCAGTACTTC.